Shown below are 24 T cell receptor beta chains from a single sample sequenced in a study of blood T cell repertoires in COVID-19. The protocol was immunoSEQ multiplex PCR, while the TCRdb copy is restricted to in-frame clones and leaves out a portion. This sample yields about 230,000 clones, of which over 70% are seen a single time; 3% to 4% belongs to the top ten. Sample: PBMCs or T cells enriched from blood (not recorded which). Receptors originate from a woman in her twenties or thirties who had been exposed to COVID-19.

This sequence joins TRBV7-9 and TRBJ1-6; possible D gene TRBD1, 6 bases. Germline V gene data show CDR1 as SEHNR and CDR2 as FQNEAQ (reference sequence). The CDR3 extends over 16 amino acids. With 5 bases removed from V and 7 bases from J, the gap between germline ends came to 18 bases. The CDR3 spells CASSPYAGEGNSPLHF. CDR3 bases: TGTGCCAGCAGCCCCTACGCAGGGGAAGGAAATTCACCCCTCCACTTT.

This chain links TRBV5-1 with TRBJ2-7; TRBD1 agrees at 10 bases. CDR3 length: 15 residues. Germline lookup yields CDR1 SGHRS and CDR2 YFSETQ. The junction had 3 bases not matched to a gene; V was cut back by 1 base and J by 2 bases. The CDR3 DNA sequence: TGCGCCAGCAGCTTGTCCGGGACAGGGGCCTACGAGCAGTACTTC. Its translation is CASSLSGTGAYEQYF.

The chain joins TRBV28 to TRBJ2-2; D might be TRBD2 (6 bases). This CDR3 region has 15 residues. With 6 bases removed from V and 6 bases from J, the gap between germline ends came to 17 bases. Germline loops: CDR1 MDHEN, CDR2 SYDVKM. CDR3 residues: CASSPPNLAPGELFF. CDR3 DNA: TGTGCCAGCAGCCCGCCCAATCTAGCGCCCGGGGAGCTGTTTTTT.

The genes are TRBV15 and TRBJ2-3; 10 bases are shared with TRBD2. CDR3 length: 13 amino acids. In germline, CDR1 is LNHNV, CDR2 YYDKDF (reference sequence). J lost 8 bases, V lost 6 bases, and 5 bases had no gene match. The CDR3 DNA is TGTGCCACCAGTGAAGCGGGAGGGGGTACGCAGTATTTT. Translation: CATSEAGGGTQYF.

The chain employs TRBV29-1 and TRBJ2-3, with D perhaps matching TRBD2 (5 bases). V was clipped by 4 bases and J by 1 base, with 12 bases between them. The V gene's germline CDR1 is SQVTM and CDR2 ANQGSEA. The CDR3 extends over 14 amino acids. CDR3 in amino acids: CSVGSSRRTDTQYF. In nucleotides, the CDR3 is TGCAGCGTTGGTTCTAGCCGACGCACAGATACGCAGTATTTT.

This clone was observed at least ten times. The chain uses TRBV6-2 or TRBV6-3 and TRBJ2-7; D ambiguous. Germline loops: CDR1 MNHEY, CDR2 SVGEGT. Trimming removed 4 bases at V and 2 bases at J, with 15 bases between. The CDR3 has 15 residues. CDR3 sequence (DNA): TGTGCCAGCAGTTTCTCGCCCTTCCCTACCTACGAGCAGTACTTC. Translated: CASSFSPFPTYEQYF.

J is TRBJ1-1 and V is TRBV7-2; 9 bases match TRBD1. The CDR3 totals 14 residues. The trim removed 5 bases at V and 5 bases at J, leaving 6 bases unmatched. CDR1 and CDR2 (germline): SGHTA, FQGNSA. The CDR3: CASSLGQGSTEAFF. The CDR3 bases are TGTGCCAGCAGCCTGGGACAGGGCAGTACTGAAGCTTTCTTT.

The chain links TRBV6-1 to TRBJ2-7, with unresolved D. CDR1 and CDR2 (germline): MNHNS, SASEGT. CDR3 length: 14 amino acids. The V end was cut by 1 base, the J end by 2 bases, with 9 bases between. The CDR3 bases are TGTGCCAGCAGTGAAGTTCATGGCCCCTACGAGCAGTACTTC. This translates into CASSEVHGPYEQYF.

The chain uses TRBV5-1 and TRBJ2-1, with 7 bases lining up with TRBD1. With V trimmed by 5 bases and J by 8 bases, 10 bases remained unmatched. The CDR3 sequence is 14 residues long. CDR1 SGHRS and CDR2 YFSETQ come from the germline V gene. The CDR3 sequence is CASSLGQAVDEQFF. CDR3 DNA: TGCGCCAGCAGTTTAGGACAGGCAGTCGATGAGCAGTTCTTC.

This clone showed up just once. This chain joins TRBV6-6 and TRBJ2-2, with D tentatively TRBD1 (5 bases). The CDR3 contains 14 residues. The germline V and J ends were trimmed by 5 bases and 4 bases, with 11 bases remaining between them. The germline gives CDR1 MNHNY, CDR2 SVGAGI (reference sequence). CDR3 sequence: CASSNQGFTGELFF. The CDR3 DNA reads TGTGCCAGCAGTAACCAGGGATTCACCGGGGAGCTGTTTTTT.

The chain couples TRBV7-2 to TRBJ2-1; 15 nucleotides line up with TRBD2. Trimming cost V 4 bases and J 12 bases; bases outside gene matches: 7. The germline gives CDR1 SGHTA, CDR2 FQGNSA. This CDR3 comprises 15 residues. The CDR3 loop is CASSSGTSGRWVQFF. As DNA, the CDR3 is TGTGCCAGCAGCTCGGGGACTAGCGGGAGGTGGGTGCAGTTCTTC.

This chain joins TRBV6-5 and TRBJ2-2, with D possibly TRBD2 on 5 matching bases. Germline CDR1 is MNHEY and CDR2 is SVGAGI. The CDR3 has 14 residues. The germline V and J ends were trimmed by 7 bases and 3 bases, with 12 bases remaining between them. CDR3 sequence (DNA): TGTGCCAGCATCTCCAAGCGGTACACCGGGGAGCTGTTTTTT. It translates to CASISKRYTGELFF.

The V and J genes are TRBV12-3 or TRBV12-4 and TRBJ2-1; TRBD1 is a possible D gene (6 bases). Trimming cost V 3 bases and J 7 bases, with 10 bases left between them. The CDR3 loop spans 13 amino acids. CDR3 nucleotides: TGTGCCAGCAGTTTTGCAGGGGCGAATGAGCAGTTCTTC. Protein: CASSFAGANEQFF.

This sequence joins TRBV5-4 and TRBJ1-6; 7 bases agree with TRBD1. Germline assignment: CDR1 SGHNT and CDR2 YYREEE (reference sequence). With V trimmed by 3 bases and J by 13 bases, 10 bases remained unmatched. The CDR3 sequence is 14 residues long. CDR3 loop: CASSSDREGRPLHF. The CDR3 DNA reads as TGTGCCAGCAGCTCAGACAGGGAAGGACGGCCCCTCCACTTT.

The chain has TRBV7-3 and TRBJ2-2; 9 bases are a match to TRBD2. CDR3 length: 15 amino acids. The germline V gene encodes CDR1 SGHTA and CDR2 FQGTGA. V was clipped by 5 bases and J by 3 bases; unmatched bases: 4. CDR3 region: CASSPLAGYTGELFF. The CDR3, as DNA: TGTGCCAGCAGCCCGCTAGCGGGGTACACCGGGGAGCTGTTTTTT.

The chain carries TRBV23-1 and TRBJ1-2; D remains ambiguous. TRBV23-1 is known as an ORF, though its function is uncertain. This CDR3 is 13 amino acids long. V lost 5 bases to trimming and J lost 7 bases, with 14 bases between them. DNA for the CDR3: TGCGCCAGCAGTTTGGCAGGCCCTCTTGGCTACACCTTC. Encoded protein: CASSLAGPLGYTF.

The chain has TRBV11-2 and TRBJ1-2; D is unclear. Germline V gene sequence: CDR1 SGHAT, CDR2 FQNNGV. Trimming cost V 1 base and J 5 bases, with 14 bases left between them. This CDR3 spans 15 amino acids. The CDR3 nucleotides read TGTGCCAGCAGCTTAGTTTTCACGCGGCAATATGGCTACACCTTC. Its translation: CASSLVFTRQYGYTF.

Points on this clone: Additional DNA sequences in this sample encode the identical CDR3. The rearrangement joins TRBV6-5 to TRBJ1-5; tentative D call: TRBD1 (5 bases). Germline loops: CDR1 MNHEY, CDR2 SVGAGI. The CDR3 length is 13 residues. Trimming stripped 3 bases from V and 3 bases from J, with 6 bases between. Written as DNA, the CDR3 is TGTGCCAGCAGTTATGGGGCCAATCAGCCCCAGCATTTT. As protein: CASSYGANQPQHF.

The count of this clone is one. CDR3 sequence reads: CASSFDLGQNNEQFF. DNA for the CDR3: TGCGCCAGCAGCTTCGACCTCGGACAAAACAATGAGCAGTTCTTC. The chain recombines TRBV5-1 with TRBJ2-1; a possible D gene is TRBD1 (5 bases). Deletions cut 2 bases from V and 5 bases from J, with 14 bases between. The CDR3 contains 15 residues. Germline CDR1 SGHRS, CDR2 YFSETQ.

The chain employs TRBV4-1 and TRBJ2-2; 13 bases agree with TRBD2. V lost 2 bases and J lost 4; bases outside the gene matches: 7. The CDR3 has 18 amino acids. Germline loops: CDR1 MGHRA, CDR2 YSYEKL. CDR3 coding DNA: TGCGCCAGCAGCCAAAGCGCGACTAGCGGGAGGTTCACCGGGGAGCTGTTTTTT. This codes for CASSQSATSGRFTGELFF.

The chain joins TRBV19 to TRBJ1-2; a weak D match, TRBD1 (6 bases). This CDR3 is built from 13 residues. Germline V CDR1 and CDR2: LNHDA, SQIVND (reference sequence). Between the trimmed V and J ends, which lost 4 bases and 7 bases, there was a span of 13 bases. For the CDR3, the DNA is TGTGCCAGTAGTAACGACAGGCCGTCTGGCTACACCTTC. Translation gives CASSNDRPSGYTF.

The chain employs TRBV4-1 and TRBJ1-4; weak D call: TRBD1 (5 bases). V was cut by 4 bases and J by 7 bases, with 13 bases left in between. Germline CDR1 MGHRA, CDR2 YSYEKL. This CDR3 has 14 amino acids. CDR3 protein: CASSPGLRVEKLFF. The CDR3 coding sequence is TGCGCCAGCAGCCCAGGGTTAAGAGTTGAAAAACTGTTTTTT.

The gene calls are TRBV27 and TRBJ1-1, with D possibly matching TRBD1 (5 bases). V lost 7 bases, J lost 1 base, and 16 bases lay in between. CDR1 MNHEY and CDR2 SMNVEV come from the germline V gene (reference sequence). The CDR3 loop spans 15 amino acids. CDR3 in amino acids: CASMVVGQANTEAFF. Written as DNA, the CDR3 is TGTGCCAGCATGGTAGTAGGACAAGCGAACACTGAAGCTTTCTTT.

The chain carries TRBV24-1 and TRBJ2-3; unclear D gene. V lost 5 bases to trimming and J lost 2 bases, with 4 bases between them. The CDR3 length is 12 residues. CDR1 and CDR2 from the germline V gene are KGHDR and SFDVKD. The CDR3: CATSGNTDTQYF. CDR3 nucleotides: TGTGCCACCAGTGGTAACACAGATACGCAGTATTTT.